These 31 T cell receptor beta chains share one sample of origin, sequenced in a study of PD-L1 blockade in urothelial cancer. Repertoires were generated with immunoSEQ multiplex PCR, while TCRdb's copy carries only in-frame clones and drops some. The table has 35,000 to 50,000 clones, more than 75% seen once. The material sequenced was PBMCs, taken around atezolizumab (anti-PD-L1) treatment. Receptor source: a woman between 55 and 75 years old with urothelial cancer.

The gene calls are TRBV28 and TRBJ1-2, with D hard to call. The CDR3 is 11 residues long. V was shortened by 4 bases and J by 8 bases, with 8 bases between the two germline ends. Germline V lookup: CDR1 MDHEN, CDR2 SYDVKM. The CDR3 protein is CASSSIGGYTF. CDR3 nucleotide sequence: TGTGCCAGCAGTTCCATCGGGGGCTACACCTTC.

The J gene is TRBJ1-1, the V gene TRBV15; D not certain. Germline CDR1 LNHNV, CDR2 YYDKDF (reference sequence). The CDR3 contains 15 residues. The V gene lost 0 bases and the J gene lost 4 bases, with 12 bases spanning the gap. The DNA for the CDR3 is TGTGCCACCAGCAGAGAGCCGCCATTGAGCACTGAAGCTTTCTTT. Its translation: CATSREPPLSTEAFF.

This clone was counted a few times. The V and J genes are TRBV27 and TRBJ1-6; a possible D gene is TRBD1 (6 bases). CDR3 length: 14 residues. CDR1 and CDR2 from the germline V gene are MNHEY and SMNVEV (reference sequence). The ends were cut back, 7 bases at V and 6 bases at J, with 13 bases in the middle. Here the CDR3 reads CASTLDSGNSPLHF. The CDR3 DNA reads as TGTGCCAGCACCCTGGACAGTGGTAATTCACCCCTCCACTTT.

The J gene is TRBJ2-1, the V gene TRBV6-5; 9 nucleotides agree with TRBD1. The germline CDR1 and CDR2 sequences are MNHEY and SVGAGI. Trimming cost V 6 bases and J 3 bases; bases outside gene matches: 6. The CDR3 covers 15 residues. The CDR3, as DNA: TGTGCCAGCAGGACCAACAGGGGGCTCTACAATGAGCAGTTCTTC. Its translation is CASRTNRGLYNEQFF.

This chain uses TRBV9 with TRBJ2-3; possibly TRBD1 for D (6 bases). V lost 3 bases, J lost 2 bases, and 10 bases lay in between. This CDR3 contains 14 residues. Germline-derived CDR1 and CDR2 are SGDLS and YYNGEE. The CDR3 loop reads CASSAGQYTDTQYF. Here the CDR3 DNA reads TGTGCCAGCAGCGCAGGACAGTACACAGATACGCAGTATTTT. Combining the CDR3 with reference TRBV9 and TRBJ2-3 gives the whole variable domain DSGVTQTPKHLITATGQRVTLRCSPRSGDLSVYWYQQSLDQGLQFLIQYYNGEERAKGNILERFSAQQFPDLHSELNLSSLELGDSALYFCASSAGQYTDTQYFGPGTRLTVL.

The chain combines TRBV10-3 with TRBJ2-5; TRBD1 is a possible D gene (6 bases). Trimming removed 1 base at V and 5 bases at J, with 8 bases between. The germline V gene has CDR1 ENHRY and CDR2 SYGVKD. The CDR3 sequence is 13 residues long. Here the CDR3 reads CAISEYRDETQYF. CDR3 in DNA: TGTGCCATCAGTGAGTACAGGGATGAGACCCAGTACTTC.

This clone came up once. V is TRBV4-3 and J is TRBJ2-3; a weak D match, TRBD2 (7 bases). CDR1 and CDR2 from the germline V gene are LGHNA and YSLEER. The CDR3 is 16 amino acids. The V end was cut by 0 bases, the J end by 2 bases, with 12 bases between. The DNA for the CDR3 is TGCGCCAGCAGCCAAGAATGGGGGGGCCTCACAGATACGCAGTATTTT. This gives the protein CASSQEWGGLTDTQYF.

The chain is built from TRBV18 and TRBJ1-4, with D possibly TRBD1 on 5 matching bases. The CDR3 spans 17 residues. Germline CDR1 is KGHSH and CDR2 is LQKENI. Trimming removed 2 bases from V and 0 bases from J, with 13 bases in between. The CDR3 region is CASSPGGGLATNEKLFF. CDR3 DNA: TGTGCCAGCTCACCAGGTGGGGGACTTGCAACTAATGAAAAACTGTTTTTT.

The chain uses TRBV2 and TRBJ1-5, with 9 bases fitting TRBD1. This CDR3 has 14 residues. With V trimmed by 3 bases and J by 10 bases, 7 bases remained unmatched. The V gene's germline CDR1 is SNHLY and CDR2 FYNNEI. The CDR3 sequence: CASSDSTGGEPQHF. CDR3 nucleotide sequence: TGTGCCAGCAGTGATTCGACAGGGGGTGAACCCCAGCATTTT.

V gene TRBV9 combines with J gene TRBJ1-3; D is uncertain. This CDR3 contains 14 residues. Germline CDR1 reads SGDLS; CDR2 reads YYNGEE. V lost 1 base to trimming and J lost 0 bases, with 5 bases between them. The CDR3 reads CASSVTGSGNTIYF. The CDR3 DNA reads TGTGCCAGCAGCGTAACGGGCTCTGGAAACACCATATATTTT.

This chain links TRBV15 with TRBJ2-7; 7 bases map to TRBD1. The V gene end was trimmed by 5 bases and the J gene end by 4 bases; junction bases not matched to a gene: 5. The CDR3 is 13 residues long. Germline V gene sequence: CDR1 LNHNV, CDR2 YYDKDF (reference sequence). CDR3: CATSEGTVYEQYF. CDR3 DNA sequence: TGTGCCACCAGCGAGGGGACAGTTTACGAGCAGTACTTC.

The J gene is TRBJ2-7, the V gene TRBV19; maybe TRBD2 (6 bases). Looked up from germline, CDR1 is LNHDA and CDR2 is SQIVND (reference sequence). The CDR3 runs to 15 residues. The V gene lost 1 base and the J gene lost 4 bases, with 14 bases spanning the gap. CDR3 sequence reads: CASSIAGDVGYEQYF. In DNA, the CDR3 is TGTGCCAGTAGTATAGCGGGGGACGTCGGATACGAGCAGTACTTC.

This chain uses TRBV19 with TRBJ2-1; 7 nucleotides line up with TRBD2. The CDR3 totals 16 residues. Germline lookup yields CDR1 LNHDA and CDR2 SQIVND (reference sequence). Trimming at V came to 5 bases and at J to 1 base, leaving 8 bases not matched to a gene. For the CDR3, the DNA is TGTGCCAGTAGTCCCCACTGGGGGGGGTCCTACAATGAGCAGTTCTTC. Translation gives CASSPHWGGSYNEQFF.

In DNA, the CDR3 is TGTGCCAGCCGCGACCGGGACAGGGGTTACGAGCAGTACTTC. Translation gives CASRDRDRGYEQYF. The V gene is TRBV6-5, the J gene TRBJ2-7; 10 positions agree with TRBD1. CDR1 and CDR2 (germline): MNHEY, SVGAGI. The V gene end was trimmed by 8 bases and the J gene end by 4 bases; junction bases not matched to a gene: 8. CDR3 length: 14 amino acids.

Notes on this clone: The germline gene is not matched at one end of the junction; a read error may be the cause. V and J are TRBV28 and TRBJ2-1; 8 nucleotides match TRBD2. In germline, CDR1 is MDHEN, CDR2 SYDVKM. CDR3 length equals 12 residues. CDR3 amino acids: CASSLLKRELVF. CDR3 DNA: TGTGCCAGCAGTCTGCTAAAGCGGGAGTTGGTCTTC.

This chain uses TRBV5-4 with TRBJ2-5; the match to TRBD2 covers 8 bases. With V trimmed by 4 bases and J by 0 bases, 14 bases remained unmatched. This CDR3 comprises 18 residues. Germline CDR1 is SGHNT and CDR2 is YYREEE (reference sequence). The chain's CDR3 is CASSLFNQGGGHQETQYF. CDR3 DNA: TGTGCCAGCAGCCTGTTTAATCAAGGCGGGGGGCACCAAGAGACCCAGTACTTC.

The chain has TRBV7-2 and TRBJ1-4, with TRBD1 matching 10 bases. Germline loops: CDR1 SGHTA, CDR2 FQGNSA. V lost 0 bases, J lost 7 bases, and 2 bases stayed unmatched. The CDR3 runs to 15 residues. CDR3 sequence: CASSLATGGFEKLFF. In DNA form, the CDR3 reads TGTGCCAGCAGCTTAGCGACAGGGGGCTTTGAAAAACTGTTTTTT.

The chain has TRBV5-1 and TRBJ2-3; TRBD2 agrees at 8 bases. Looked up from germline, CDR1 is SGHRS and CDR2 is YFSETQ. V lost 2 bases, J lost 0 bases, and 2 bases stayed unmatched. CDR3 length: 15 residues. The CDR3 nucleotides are TGCGCCAGCAGCTTAGCGGGGGTTAGCACAGATACGCAGTATTTT. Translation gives CASSLAGVSTDTQYF.

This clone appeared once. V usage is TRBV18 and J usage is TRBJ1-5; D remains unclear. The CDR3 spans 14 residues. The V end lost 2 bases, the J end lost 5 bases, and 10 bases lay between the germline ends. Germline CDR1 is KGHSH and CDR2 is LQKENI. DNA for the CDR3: TGTGCCAGCTCACCAATGCAGGATGATCAGCCCCAGCATTTT. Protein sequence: CASSPMQDDQPQHF.

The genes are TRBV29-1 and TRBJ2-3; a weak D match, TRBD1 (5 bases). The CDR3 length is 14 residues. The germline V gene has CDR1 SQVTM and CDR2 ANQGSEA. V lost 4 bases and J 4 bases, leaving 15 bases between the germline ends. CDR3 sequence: CSVAETVGADTQYF. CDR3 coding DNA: TGCAGCGTTGCTGAGACAGTGGGTGCAGATACGCAGTATTTT.

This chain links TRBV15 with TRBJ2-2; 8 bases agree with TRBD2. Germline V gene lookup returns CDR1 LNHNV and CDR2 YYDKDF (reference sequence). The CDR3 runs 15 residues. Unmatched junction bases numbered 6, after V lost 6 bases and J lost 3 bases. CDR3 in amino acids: CATRRGEVDTGELFF. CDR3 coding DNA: TGTGCCACCAGGCGGGGGGAGGTGGACACCGGGGAGCTGTTTTTT. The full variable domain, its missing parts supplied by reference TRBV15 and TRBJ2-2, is DAMVIQNPRYQVTQFGKPVTLSCSQTLNHNVMYWYQQKSSQAPKLLFHYYDKDFNNEADTPDNFQSRRPNTSFCFLDIRSPGLGDTAMYLCATRRGEVDTGELFFGEGSRLTVL.

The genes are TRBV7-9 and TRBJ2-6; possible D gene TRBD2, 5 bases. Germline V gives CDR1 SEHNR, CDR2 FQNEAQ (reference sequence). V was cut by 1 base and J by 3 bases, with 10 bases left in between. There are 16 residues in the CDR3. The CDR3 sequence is CASSLDWRVGANVLTF. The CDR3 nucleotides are TGTGCCAGCAGCTTAGATTGGCGGGTTGGGGCCAACGTCCTGACTTTC.

The CDR3 nucleotides are TGTGCCAGCAGCTTTGACAGGGTCAGCTCCTACGAGCAGTACTTC. Its translation is CASSFDRVSSYEQYF. The chain is built from TRBV7-2 and TRBJ2-7; TRBD1 aligns across 7 bases. V lost 3 bases to trimming and J lost 0 bases; unmatched junction nucleotides: 5. There are 15 residues in the CDR3. The germline gives CDR1 SGHTA, CDR2 FQGNSA.

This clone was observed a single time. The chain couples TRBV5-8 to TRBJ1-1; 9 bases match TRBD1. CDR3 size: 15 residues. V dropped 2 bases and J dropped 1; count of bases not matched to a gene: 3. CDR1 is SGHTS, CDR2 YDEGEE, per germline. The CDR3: CASSLGGQGNTEAFF. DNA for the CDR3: TGTGCCAGCAGCTTAGGGGGACAGGGGAACACTGAAGCTTTCTTT. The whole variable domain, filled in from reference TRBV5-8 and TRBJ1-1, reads EAGVTQSPTHLIKTRGQQATLRCSPISGHTSVYWYQQALGLGLQFLLWYDEGEERNRGNFPPRFSGRQFPNYSSELNVNALELEDSALYLCASSLGGQGNTEAFFGQGTRLTVV.

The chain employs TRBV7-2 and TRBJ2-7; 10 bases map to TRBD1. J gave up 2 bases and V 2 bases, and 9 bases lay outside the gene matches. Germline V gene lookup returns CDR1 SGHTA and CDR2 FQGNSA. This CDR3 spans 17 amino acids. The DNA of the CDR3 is TGTGCCAGCAGCTTACACCCCAAAGGGACAGGGGCCTACGAGCAGTACTTC. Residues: CASSLHPKGTGAYEQYF.

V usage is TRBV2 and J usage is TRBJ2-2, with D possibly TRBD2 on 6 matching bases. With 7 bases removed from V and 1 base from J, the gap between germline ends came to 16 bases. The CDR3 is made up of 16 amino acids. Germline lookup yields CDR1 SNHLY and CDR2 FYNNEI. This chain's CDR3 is CASIAVRRGNTGELFF. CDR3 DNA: TGTGCCAGCATCGCCGTTAGGAGGGGGAACACCGGGGAGCTGTTTTTT.

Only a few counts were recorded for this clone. The CDR3 DNA reads as TGTGCCAGCAGCCGGCGGACAGTCCCTAGCTCCTACAATGAGCAGTTCTTC. Translating it yields CASSRRTVPSSYNEQFF. This sequence joins TRBV7-2 and TRBJ2-1; D might be TRBD1 (6 bases). There are 17 residues in the CDR3. Between the trimmed V and J ends, which lost 5 bases and 0 bases, there was a span of 17 bases. Germline loops: CDR1 SGHTA, CDR2 FQGNSA. Full variable domain (remainder filled in from reference TRBV7-2 and TRBJ2-1): GAGVSQSPSNKVTEKGKDVELRCDPISGHTALYWYRQSLGQGLEFLIYFQGNSAPDKSGLPSDRFSAERTGGSVSTLTIQRTQQEDSAVYLCASSRRTVPSSYNEQFFGPGTRLTVL.

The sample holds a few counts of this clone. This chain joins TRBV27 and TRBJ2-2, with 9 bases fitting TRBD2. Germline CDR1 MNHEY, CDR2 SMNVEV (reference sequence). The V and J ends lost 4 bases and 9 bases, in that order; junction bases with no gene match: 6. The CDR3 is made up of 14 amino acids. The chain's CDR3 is CASSSGLAPRELFF. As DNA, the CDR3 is TGTGCCAGCAGTTCTGGACTAGCGCCCCGGGAGCTGTTTTTT.

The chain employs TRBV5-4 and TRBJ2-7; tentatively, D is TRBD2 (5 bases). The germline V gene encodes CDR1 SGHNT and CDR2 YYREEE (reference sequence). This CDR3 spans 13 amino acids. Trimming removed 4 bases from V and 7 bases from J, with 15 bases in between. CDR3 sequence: CASSPAGLAEQYF. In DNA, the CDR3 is TGTGCCAGCAGCCCCGCCGGCTTAGCGGAGCAGTACTTC.

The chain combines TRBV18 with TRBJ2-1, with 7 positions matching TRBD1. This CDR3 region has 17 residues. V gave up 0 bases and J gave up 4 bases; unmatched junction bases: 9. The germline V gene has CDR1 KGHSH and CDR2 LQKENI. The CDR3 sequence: CASSPPTGKVEYNEQFF. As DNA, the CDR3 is TGTGCCAGCTCACCACCGACAGGGAAAGTTGAATACAATGAGCAGTTCTTC.

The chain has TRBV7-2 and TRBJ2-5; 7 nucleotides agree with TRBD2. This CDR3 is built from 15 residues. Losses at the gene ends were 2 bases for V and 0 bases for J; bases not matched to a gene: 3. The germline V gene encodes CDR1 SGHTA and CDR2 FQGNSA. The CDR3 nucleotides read TGTGCCAGCAGCTTATTACTAGCGAACCAAGAGACCCAGTACTTC. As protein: CASSLLLANQETQYF.